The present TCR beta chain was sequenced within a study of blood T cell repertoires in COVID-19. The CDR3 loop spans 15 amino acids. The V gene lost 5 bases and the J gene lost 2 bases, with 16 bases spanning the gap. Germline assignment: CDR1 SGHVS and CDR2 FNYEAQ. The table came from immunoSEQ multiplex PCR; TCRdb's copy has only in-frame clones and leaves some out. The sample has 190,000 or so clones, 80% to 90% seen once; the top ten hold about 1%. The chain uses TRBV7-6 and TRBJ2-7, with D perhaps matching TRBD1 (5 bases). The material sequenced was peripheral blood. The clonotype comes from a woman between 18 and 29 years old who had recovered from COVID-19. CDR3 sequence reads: CASSREAQGTYEQYF. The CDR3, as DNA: TGTGCCAGCAGCCGAGAGGCCCAGGGCACCTACGAGCAGTACTTC.